The 14 T cell receptor beta chains given below trace back to one sample, sequenced in a study of T cell clones after liver transplantation. Using immunoSEQ multiplex PCR, the repertoire was profiled, and TCRdb retains in-frame clones only, with some absent. The data hold about 72,000 clones, with roughly 90% observed a single time. The specimen comprised CD4+ T cells from blood, sampled before liver transplant. The receptors here all came from a human donor who received a liver transplant.

The chain is built from TRBV11-3 and TRBJ2-7; TRBD1 agrees at 7 bases. After removal of 4 bases from V and 2 bases from J, the junction contained 17 bases not matched to a gene. CDR1 SGHNT and CDR2 YENEEA come from the germline V gene. The CDR3 has 18 residues. As DNA, the CDR3 is TGTGCCAGCAGCTCCTCCAGTTACGGGGACAGCGCCCCCTACGAGCAGTACTTC. It yields the protein CASSSSSYGDSAPYEQYF.

The chain's CDR3 is CASSDSAAYEQYF. The CDR3 nucleotides are TGTGCCAGCAGTGACTCGGCGGCCTACGAGCAGTACTTC. The chain has TRBV2 and TRBJ2-7, with D uncertain. Germline V gene sequence: CDR1 SNHLY, CDR2 FYNNEI. This CDR3 comprises 13 residues. The ends were cut back, 3 bases at V and 2 bases at J, with 8 bases in the middle.

The J gene is TRBJ2-2, the V gene TRBV5-1; 8 nucleotides agree with TRBD2. CDR1 SGHRS and CDR2 YFSETQ come from the germline V gene. Unmatched junction bases numbered 13, after V lost 0 bases and J lost 0 bases. The CDR3 runs 20 residues. The CDR3 region is CASSLEVVASGHPNTGELFF. Here the CDR3 DNA reads TGCGCCAGCAGCTTGGAGGTTGTGGCTAGCGGGCATCCGAACACCGGGGAGCTGTTTTTT.

The CDR3 loop reads CASTRVAGGPEETQYF. CDR3 bases: TGTGCCAGTACCCGGGTAGCGGGAGGGCCAGAGGAGACCCAGTACTTC. The rearrangement joins TRBV7-2 to TRBJ2-5; 11 bases agree with TRBD2. V trimming: 9 bases; J trimming: 5 bases; junction bases outside the gene matches: 14. The CDR3 sequence is 16 residues long. Looked up from germline, CDR1 is SGHTA and CDR2 is FQGNSA.

V usage is TRBV2 and J usage is TRBJ2-7; 10 nucleotides line up with TRBD1. The CDR3 length is 14 residues. V was pared by 4 bases and J by 6 bases, with 6 bases of the junction left unmatched. Germline V gives CDR1 SNHLY, CDR2 FYNNEI. CDR3 amino acids: CASSGRQGASEQYF. The CDR3 region has the DNA TGTGCCAGCAGTGGACGACAGGGGGCTAGCGAGCAGTACTTC.

This clone was recorded only once. The chain recombines TRBV7-9 with TRBJ1-2; D not certain. The CDR3 sequence is 14 residues long. CDR1 is SEHNR and CDR2 is FQNEAQ in the germline V gene (reference sequence). V dropped 5 bases and J dropped 4 bases, with 14 bases sitting between them. The CDR3 is CASSVSLGSYGYTF. In DNA form, the CDR3 reads TGTGCCAGCAGCGTTAGTTTGGGGAGCTATGGCTACACCTTC.

Turning to this clone: One junction end disagrees with the germline gene, perhaps due to a read error. The gene calls are TRBV30 and TRBJ2-1; 7 nucleotides line up with TRBD2. Germline CDR1 and CDR2: GTSNPN and SVGIG (reference sequence). CDR3 length equals 12 residues. This CDR3 is CAWSLTTGTNLF. For the CDR3, the DNA is TGTGCCTGGAGTTTAACTACCGGGACTAATCTCTTC.

The V call is TRBV2, the J call TRBJ1-5; D may be TRBD1 (5 bases). Trimming stripped 2 bases from V and 3 bases from J, with 11 bases between. The germline CDR1 and CDR2 sequences are SNHLY and FYNNEI. This CDR3 has 15 amino acids. The CDR3 loop is CASSEFGRDNQPQHF. The DNA for the CDR3 is TGTGCCAGCAGTGAATTTGGCAGGGACAATCAGCCCCAGCATTTT.

This sequence joins TRBV5-1 and TRBJ2-3; 7 bases match TRBD1. This CDR3 spans 16 amino acids. V was pared by 4 bases and J by 0 bases, with 8 bases of the junction left unmatched. Germline V gene lookup returns CDR1 SGHRS and CDR2 YFSETQ. As DNA, the CDR3 is TGCGCCAGCAGCAATAGGGGGCAGGCTAGCACAGATACGCAGTATTTT. Translating gives CASSNRGQASTDTQYF.

V is TRBV28 and J is TRBJ1-5; D perhaps matches TRBD1 (5 bases). Trimming removed 6 bases from V and 0 bases from J, with 18 bases in between. In germline, CDR1 is MDHEN, CDR2 SYDVKM. The CDR3 runs to 17 residues. The CDR3 DNA sequence: TGTGCCAGCAGCCATGCGTGGGGGACCTATAGCAATCAGCCCCAGCATTTT. Protein sequence: CASSHAWGTYSNQPQHF.

This chain links TRBV5-1 with TRBJ1-1; 10 positions match TRBD1. J lost 3 bases, V lost 4 bases, and 6 bases had no gene match. CDR3 length equals 15 residues. Per the germline V gene, CDR1 is SGHRS and CDR2 is YFSETQ. CDR3 in amino acids: CASSLGQGVDTEAFF. The CDR3 DNA sequence: TGCGCCAGCAGCCTAGGACAGGGGGTGGACACTGAAGCTTTCTTT.

This chain connects TRBV12-5 to TRBJ1-1; possible D gene TRBD1, 5 bases. Germline V gene data show CDR1 as LGHNT and CDR2 as FRNRAP. The CDR3 contains 13 residues. Trimming left V 2 bases short and J 4 bases short, with 8 bases between. The CDR3 DNA is TGTGCTAGTGGTTTGCAGGGCGGCACTGAAGCTTTCTTT. It translates to CASGLQGGTEAFF.

The chain links TRBV4-2 to TRBJ2-1; weak D call: TRBD2 (6 bases). V was trimmed by 0 bases and J by 9 bases, leaving 15 bases between them. This CDR3 is 15 amino acids long. Per germline, CDR1 LGHNA and CDR2 YNFKEQ. This chain's CDR3 is CASSQDMGGGFEQFF. The CDR3 DNA follows: TGTGCCAGCAGCCAAGATATGGGGGGAGGATTTGAGCAGTTCTTC.

The rearrangement uses TRBV28 and TRBJ2-7; tentatively, D is TRBD1 (6 bases). The CDR3 has 13 residues. The germline V and J ends were trimmed by 4 bases and 4 bases, with 11 bases remaining between them. Germline CDR1 reads MDHEN; CDR2 reads SYDVKM. The CDR3 DNA follows: TGTGCCAGCAGTTCCTACAGGGAATACGAGCAGTACTTC. Protein product: CASSSYREYEQYF.